Sequencing of this T cell receptor (beta chain) was carried out in a study of shared T cell receptors in the human thymus. Produced via immunoSEQ multiplex PCR; TCRdb's table is partial and in-frame only. The sample holds 700,000 or so clones, 80% to 90% seen once. Trimming removed 5 bases at V and 1 base at J, with 14 bases between. Germline V gene lookup returns CDR1 MNHEY and CDR2 SMNVEV (reference sequence). The CDR3 spans 15 residues. These same records also appear under a second study, on human thymus T cells. That paper states: Resections from corrective heart surgery supplied the thymus tissue. What appeared biased in thymic and blood repertoires was the usage of V and J genes. Unrelated individuals were reported by related research to share highly overlapping thymic repertoires.

The genes are TRBV27 and TRBJ1-1; no definite D call. This sequence originates from a girl less than two years old with a congenital heart defect. The sequenced material came from thymocytes. The CDR3 protein is CASSARRITNTEAFF. Written as DNA, the CDR3 is TGTGCCAGCAGTGCTCGCAGGATTACGAACACTGAAGCTTTCTTT.